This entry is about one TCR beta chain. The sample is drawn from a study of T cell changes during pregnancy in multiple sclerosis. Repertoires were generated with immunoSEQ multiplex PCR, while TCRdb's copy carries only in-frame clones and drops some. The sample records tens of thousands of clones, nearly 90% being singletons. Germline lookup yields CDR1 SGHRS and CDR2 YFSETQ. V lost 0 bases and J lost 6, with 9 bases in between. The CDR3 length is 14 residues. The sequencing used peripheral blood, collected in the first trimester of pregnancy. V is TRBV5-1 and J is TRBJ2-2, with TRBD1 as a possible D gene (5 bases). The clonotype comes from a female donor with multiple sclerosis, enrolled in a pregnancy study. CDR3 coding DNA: TGCGCCAGCAGCTTGGTCCAGGGCCCCGGGGAGCTGTTTTTT. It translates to CASSLVQGPGELFF.